This T cell receptor (beta chain) was profiled in a study of shared clonotypes between healthy human individuals. The wider study: With ages of 18 to 49, the donors were two women and three men.

Deep was the level at which the assay was run. Each sorted subset replicate got 200 ng genomic DNA, about 33,000 genomes. This table comes from immunoSEQ multiplex PCR, and its TCRdb copy is limited to in-frame clones, with some not included. The sample includes some 1,400,000 clones, 95% to 97% seen only once; the top ten take approximately 1%. The CDR3 extends over 15 amino acids. Germline CDR1 and CDR2: SGHRS and YFSETQ. V was clipped by 0 bases and J by 2 bases, with 11 bases between them. The TCR sequence derives from a man aged 25-40 years in good health. What was sequenced was naive CD4+ T cells sorted from blood. Stated subset: CD45RA+ positively selected. This chain uses TRBV5-1 with TRBJ1-1, with D perhaps TRBD1 (6 bases). In DNA, the CDR3 is TGCGCCAGCAGCTTGGCCCGGGGGCCTAACACTGAAGCTTTCTTT. It codes for CASSLARGPNTEAFF.